Sequencing of this TCR beta chain was carried out in a study of response to subunit inactivated influenza vaccine. This clonotype was seen a handful of times. Its matching antigen is unknown. MiXCR was run by TCRdb on the RT-PCR reads, yielding one entry per CDR3 protein. Among about 780,000 distinct CDR3 sequences listed, less than 20% were seen once. The V and J ends lost 5 bases and 1 base, in that order; junction bases with no gene match: 4. The CDR3 contains 14 residues. Points from the study as a whole: Seasonal influenza vaccination, on each occasion, was suggested by the authors to recruit few new T cells.

Source: PBMCs from blood, taken more than 4 days after vaccination. The gene calls are TRBV12-3 or TRBV12-4 and TRBJ2-7; TRBD1 matches 8 bases. The TCR originated in a man aged 50-59 years who received an inactivated influenza vaccine. CDR3 DNA: TGTGCCAGCAGTAACAGGGGGGTATCCTACGAGCAGTACTTC. Translation: CASSNRGVSYEQYF.